This section outlines one T cell receptor beta chain sequence together with its context. The antigen is undetermined. The data originate from a study of T cell responses to AZD1222 COVID-19 vaccine. Findings of the study overall: Donors skewed white British and female; clonal diversity was possibly underestimated.

Sequenced by immunoSEQ multiplex PCR; TCRdb stores in-frame clones only, minus some. Here the sample spans under 120,000 clones, around 96% being singletons. The CDR3 has 10 residues. V gave up 10 bases and J gave up 8 bases, with 8 bases separating them. Germline CDR1 is LNHDA and CDR2 is SQIVND (reference sequence). This sequence joins TRBV19 and TRBJ1-4; tentatively, D is TRBD1 (5 bases). The clonotype comes from an adult in good health. This specimen was peripheral blood, taken on day 0 of AZD1222 vaccination. DNA for the CDR3: TGTGCCACTAGACAGGAAAAACTGTTTTTT. Protein product: CATRQEKLFF.